This entry concerns a single TCR beta chain. These data belong to a study of shared clonotypes between healthy human individuals. Trimming removed 4 bases from V and 7 bases from J, with 10 bases in between. There are 12 residues in the CDR3. Germline-derived CDR1 and CDR2 are MNHEY and SVGAGI. This table comes from immunoSEQ multiplex PCR, and its TCRdb copy is limited to in-frame clones, with some not included. This sample carries approximately 460,000 clones, over 60% of them seen once, and the ten largest clones take about 11%. This TCR was sampled from a woman between 40 and 50 years old in good health. Some clones in this sample may be carry-over from other donors' samples. The sample comprised PBMCs. The genes are TRBV6-5 and TRBJ2-5, with TRBD2 as a possible D gene (5 bases). The CDR3 here is CASSFDRGTQYF. CDR3 DNA sequence: TGTGCCAGCAGTTTCGACCGGGGGACCCAGTACTTC.